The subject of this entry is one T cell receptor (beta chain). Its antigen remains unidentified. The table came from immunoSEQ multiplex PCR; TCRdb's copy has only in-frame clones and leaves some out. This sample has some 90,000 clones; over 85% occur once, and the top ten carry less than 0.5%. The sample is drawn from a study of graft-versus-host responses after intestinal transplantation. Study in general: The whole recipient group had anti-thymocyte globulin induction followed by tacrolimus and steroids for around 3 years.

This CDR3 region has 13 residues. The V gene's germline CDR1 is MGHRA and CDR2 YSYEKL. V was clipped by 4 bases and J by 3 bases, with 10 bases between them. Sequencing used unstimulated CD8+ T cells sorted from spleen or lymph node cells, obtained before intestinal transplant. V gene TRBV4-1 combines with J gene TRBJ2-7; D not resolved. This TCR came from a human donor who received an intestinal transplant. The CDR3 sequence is CASSLAVGYEQYF. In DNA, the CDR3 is TGCGCCAGCAGCCTAGCAGTGGGCTACGAGCAGTACTTC.